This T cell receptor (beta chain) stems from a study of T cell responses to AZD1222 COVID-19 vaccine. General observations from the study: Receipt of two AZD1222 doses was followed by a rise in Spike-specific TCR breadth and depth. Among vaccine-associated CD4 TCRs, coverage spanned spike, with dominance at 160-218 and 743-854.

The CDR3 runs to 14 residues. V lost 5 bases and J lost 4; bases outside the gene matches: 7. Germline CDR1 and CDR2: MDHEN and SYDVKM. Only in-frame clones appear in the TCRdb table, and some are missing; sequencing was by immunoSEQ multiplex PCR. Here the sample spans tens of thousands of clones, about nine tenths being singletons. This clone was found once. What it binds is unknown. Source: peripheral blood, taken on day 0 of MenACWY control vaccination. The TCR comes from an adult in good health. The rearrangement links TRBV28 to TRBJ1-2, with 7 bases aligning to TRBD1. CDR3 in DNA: TGTGCCAGCAGTACGGGACAGAACGTCTATGGCTACACCTTC. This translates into CASSTGQNVYGYTF.